This is a list of T cell receptor beta chains from one sample in a study of blood T cell repertoires in COVID-19. The table came from immunoSEQ multiplex PCR; TCRdb's copy has only in-frame clones and leaves some out. The sample holds 150,000 to 200,000 clones, roughly 80% seen once. The sample was peripheral blood. These receptor sequences come from a woman of 80 years or more with acute or convalescent COVID-19. Both conserved end residues are part of each CDR3. The D gene is left open where the match is weak. Clone size is not always given. Where it is, it says once, few, many or a class for expanded clones.

V gene,J gene,clone size,D gene,CDR3 protein,CDR3 DNA
TRBV28,TRBJ2-1,-,TRBD2,CASSLQLAGPKFF,TGTGCCAGCAGTTTACAACTAGCGGGCCCGAAGTTCTTC
TRBV19,TRBJ1-5,-,TRBD1,CASRGDRGLSNQPQHF,TGTGCCAGTAGGGGAGACAGGGGGCTTAGCAATCAGCCCCAGCATTTT
TRBV7-9,TRBJ2-1,-,-,CASSIPYRVRNEQFF,TGTGCCAGCAGCATCCCGTACAGGGTTCGGAATGAGCAGTTCTTC
TRBV3-1/TRBV3-2,TRBJ1-3,-,-,CASSPPTGTSGNTIYF,TGTGCCAGCAGCCCTCCGACAGGCACCTCTGGAAACACCATATATTTT
TRBV28,TRBJ2-7,-,-,CASTAGASYEQYF,TGTGCCAGCACGGCGGGGGCCTCCTACGAGCAGTACTTC
TRBV19,TRBJ2-7,-,-,CASSMHRSDEQYF,TGTGCCAGTAGCATGCACAGGAGCGACGAGCAGTACTTC
TRBV27,TRBJ1-1,-,-,CASAQRAGFVAEAFF,TGTGCCAGCGCTCAAAGAGCAGGGTTTGTCGCTGAAGCTTTCTTT
TRBV3-1/TRBV3-2,TRBJ2-5,-,TRBD2,CASSRLAGEGETQYF,TGTGCCAGCAGCCGACTAGCGGGAGAGGGAGAGACCCAGTACTTC
TRBV6-5,TRBJ2-7,-,TRBD1,CASTDRGANYEQYF,TGTGCCAGCACCGACAGGGGCGCTAACTACGAGCAGTACTTC
TRBV7-6,TRBJ2-5,-,TRBD2,CASSLFLAGHVGETQYF,TGTGCCAGCAGCTTGTTTCTAGCGGGGCATGTAGGGGAGACCCAGTACTTC
TRBV6-5,TRBJ2-1,-,TRBD2,CASSYQRGFKNEQFF,TGTGCCAGCAGTTACCAGCGGGGGTTTAAGAATGAGCAGTTCTTC
TRBV6-5,TRBJ1-5,-,-,CASSQGLGQPQHF,TGTGCCAGCAGTCAGGGTTTAGGTCAGCCCCAGCATTTT
TRBV2,TRBJ1-2,-,-,CASSVEGANYGYTF,TGTGCCAGCAGTGTTGAAGGGGCTAACTATGGCTACACCTTC
TRBV30,TRBJ2-1,-,-,CAWSGLVGSFDEQFF,TGTGCCTGGAGTGGACTAGTTGGATCTTTTGATGAGCAGTTCTTC
TRBV28,TRBJ2-1,-,TRBD2,CASSGGPSGRGNEQFF,TGTGCCAGCAGTGGCGGCCCTAGCGGGAGGGGGAATGAGCAGTTCTTC
TRBV23-1,TRBJ1-1,-,TRBD1,CASSQSPPQGAPRDTEAFF,TGCGCCAGCAGTCAATCGCCCCCCCAGGGGGCCCCCCGCGACACTGAAGCTTTCTTT
TRBV4-2,TRBJ1-6,-,-,CASSQASAGYNSPLHF,TGTGCCAGCAGCCAGGCCTCGGCGGGGTATAATTCACCCCTCCACTTT
TRBV27,TRBJ2-7,-,TRBD2,CASRPGLAGGEQYF,TGTGCCAGCAGGCCGGGACTAGCGGGCGGGGAGCAGTACTTC
TRBV2,TRBJ1-1,-,-,CASSDQVSNTEAFF,TGTGCCAGCTCGGATCAGGTCTCCAACACTGAAGCTTTCTTT
TRBV30,TRBJ1-6,-,-,CAWRRTLEVTSPLHF,TGTGCCTGGAGGAGGACATTAGAGGTGACTTCACCCCTCCACTTT
TRBV18,TRBJ1-1,-,TRBD1,CASSRGQGANTEAFF,TGTGCCAGCTCACGTGGACAGGGGGCCAACACTGAAGCTTTCTTT
TRBV30,TRBJ1-5,-,-,CAWSPQGNQPQHF,TGTGCCTGGAGTCCCCAGGGGAATCAGCCCCAGCATTTT
TRBV4-1,TRBJ1-2,-,TRBD1,CASSQPGQGFYGYTF,TGCGCCAGCAGCCAGCCGGGACAGGGGTTCTATGGCTACACCTTC
TRBV6-5,TRBJ2-7,once,TRBD1,CASTGTGYHEQYF,TGTGCCAGCACCGGGACAGGGTACCACGAGCAGTACTTC
TRBV30,TRBJ2-5,-,-,CAWSRDTQETQYF,TGTGCCTGGAGTAGGGACACTCAAGAGACCCAGTACTTC
TRBV7-2,TRBJ2-3,few,-,CASSLLLSSTDTQYF,TGTGCCAGCAGCTTACTCCTTTCTAGCACAGATACGCAGTATTTT
TRBV18,TRBJ2-7,few,TRBD2,CASSQVLLAGGTVLYEQYF,TGTGCCAGCTCACAGGTGTTACTAGCGGGAGGCACCGTCCTATACGAGCAGTACTTC
TRBV2,TRBJ1-5,-,-,CASSEETGSNQPQHF,TGTGCCAGCAGTGAAGAAACAGGGAGCAATCAGCCCCAGCATTTT
TRBV6-1,TRBJ2-3,once,-,CASSEGLGQGSSGEARTDTQYF,TGTGCCAGCAGTGAAGGTCTCGGACAGGGTTCTAGCGGGGAAGCTCGCACAGATACGCAGTATTTT
TRBV28,TRBJ2-4,few,-,CASSTTGRNIQYF,TGTGCCAGCAGTACCACAGGTCGGAACATTCAGTACTTC
TRBV5-1,TRBJ1-4,-,-,CASSLDRAGTNEKLFF,TGCGCCAGCAGCTTGGACAGGGCGGGAACTAATGAAAAACTGTTTTTT
TRBV18,TRBJ2-1,-,-,CASSAETGTEYEQFF,TGTGCCAGCTCAGCAGAGACAGGTACCGAATACGAGCAGTTCTTC
TRBV11-2,TRBJ2-1,-,TRBD2,CASSLGGTSGINEQFF,TGTGCCAGCAGCTTAGGAGGGACTAGCGGGATCAATGAGCAGTTCTTC